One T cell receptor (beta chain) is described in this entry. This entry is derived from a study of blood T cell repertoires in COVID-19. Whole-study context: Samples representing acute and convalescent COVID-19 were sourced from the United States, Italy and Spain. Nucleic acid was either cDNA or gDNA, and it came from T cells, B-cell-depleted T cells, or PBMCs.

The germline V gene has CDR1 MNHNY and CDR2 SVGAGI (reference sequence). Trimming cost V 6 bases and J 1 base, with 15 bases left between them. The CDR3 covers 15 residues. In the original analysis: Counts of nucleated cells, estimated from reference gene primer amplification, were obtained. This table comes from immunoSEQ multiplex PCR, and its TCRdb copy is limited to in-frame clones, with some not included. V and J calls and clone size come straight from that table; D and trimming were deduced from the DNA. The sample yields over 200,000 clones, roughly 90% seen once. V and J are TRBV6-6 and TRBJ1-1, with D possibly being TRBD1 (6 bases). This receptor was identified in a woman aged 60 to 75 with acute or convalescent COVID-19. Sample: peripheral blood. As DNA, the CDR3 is TGTGCCAGCAGACCGGACAGATTCTCGAACACTGAAGCTTTCTTT. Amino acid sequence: CASRPDRFSNTEAFF.